Listed below are T cell receptor beta chains from one sample, sequenced in a study of T cell responses to AZD1222 COVID-19 vaccine. Here immunoSEQ multiplex PCR was the method, and the copy in TCRdb shows in-frame clones only, minus some. The table has 95,000 to 150,000 clones, 75% to 90% seen once. The sequencing used peripheral blood, collected on day 0 of AZD1222 vaccination. These receptors all come from an adult in good health. Both conserved end residues are part of each CDR3. A D gene is named only where the DNA matches it firmly. Only some rows state a clone size, as once, few, many or a class for expanded clones.

v_gene	j_gene	d_gene	abundance	CDR3aa	CDR3nt
TRBV20-1	TRBJ2-1	TRBD2	NA	CSASFGTSGAFNEQFF	TGCAGTGCTAGTTTCGGGACTAGCGGGGCCTTTAATGAGCAGTTCTTC
TRBV15	TRBJ1-4	NA	NA	CATSRDLTSREKLFF	TGTGCCACCAGCAGAGATTTAACAAGTAGGGAAAAACTGTTTTTT
TRBV7-9	TRBJ2-3	NA	NA	CASRSDYDTQYF	TGTGCCAGCAGGTCTGACTACGATACGCAGTATTTT
TRBV13	TRBJ1-1	NA	once	CASSLGRGNTEAFF	TGTGCCAGCAGCTTGGGGAGGGGGAACACTGAAGCTTTCTTT
TRBV2	TRBJ2-7	NA	NA	CASSKAPDGAPSSYEQYF	TGTGCCAGCAGTAAAGCCCCCGACGGGGCCCCGAGCTCCTACGAGCAGTACTTC
TRBV18	TRBJ2-5	NA	NA	CASSPRRKAFQETQYF	TGTGCCAGCTCCCCCCGGAGGAAAGCGTTCCAAGAGACCCAGTACTTC
TRBV6-5	TRBJ1-5	TRBD1	NA	CASSTGGNQPQHF	TGTGCCAGCAGTACAGGGGGCAATCAGCCCCAGCATTTT
TRBV6-1	TRBJ1-5	TRBD1	NA	CASSNRDRGYQPQHF	TGTGCCAGCAGTAACCGGGACAGGGGATATCAGCCCCAGCATTTT
TRBV10-3	TRBJ2-7	NA	NA	CAISEFKGAYEQYF	TGTGCCATCAGTGAGTTTAAGGGGGCCTACGAGCAGTACTTC
TRBV11-1	TRBJ1-2	TRBD1	NA	CASSPGQGSYGYTF	TGTGCCAGCAGCCCCGGACAGGGGTCCTATGGCTACACCTTC
TRBV11-2	TRBJ2-1	TRBD2	once	CASSSRPVAGDEQFF	TGTGCCAGCAGCTCAAGGCCTGTGGCGGGGGATGAGCAGTTCTTC
TRBV10-3	TRBJ1-5	TRBD1	NA	CAISGDRDQPQHF	TGTGCCATCAGTGGGGACAGGGATCAGCCCCAGCATTTT